The next 27 T cell receptor beta chains were all read from a single sample in a study of regulatory T cells in long-lasting Graves disease (dated by TCRdb to about 2021). Library generation was performed with multiplex PCR. The reads were generated on an Illumina HiSeq 4000. TCR beta libraries were built with iRepertoire HTBI primers and Arm-PCR amplification of CDR3 regions. TCRdb trimmed public reads at Q25 via fastp, called clones via MiXCR and kept in-frame beta chains. Entries are consolidated by CDR3 protein sequence, retaining the most common genes and DNA. The sample table lists 420,000 or so distinct CDR3 sequences, 16% of them with a count of one. Jointly, the top ten make up around a quarter of the sample. Interpreted using the paper, the time point label stands for: newly diagnosed GD, antithyroid drugs for less than 3 months. For both TCR sequencing and RNA sequencing, RNA was extracted from PBMCs using TRIzol.

This sample was also put to use in a study of T cells in Graves' hyperthyroidism and ophthalmopathy.

The material sequenced was peripheral blood mononuclear cells (PBMCs), taken at new diagnosis, from a patient treated with antithyroid drugs. These TCRs come from a woman between 18 and 29 years old with Graves disease. Donor details come from another sample of the same person, matched by shared clones.

This clonotype showed up many times. The V call is TRBV7-3, the J call TRBJ2-3; 8 bases align to TRBD1. Germline V gene data show CDR1 as SGHTA and CDR2 as FQGTGA. The ends lost 5 bases at V and 4 bases at J; junction bases unmatched: 5. The CDR3 contains 14 residues. CDR3 in amino acids: CASSTGQGSDTQYF. The DNA of the CDR3 is TGTGCCAGCAGCACCGGACAGGGTTCAGATACGCAGTATTTT.

This clonotype has a handful of counts. A much larger clone differs from this one at a single base, so this may be a read error. The genes are TRBV5-1 and TRBJ2-1; D call uncertain. The CDR3 covers 14 residues. The V gene's germline CDR1 is SGHRS and CDR2 YFSETQ. Between the trimmed V and J ends, which lost 7 bases and 2 bases, there was a span of 13 bases. The CDR3 here is CASGQLQTYNEQFF. CDR3 DNA: TGCGCCAGCGGCCAACTACAAACCTACAATGAGCAGTTCTTC.

This sequence joins TRBV6-5 and TRBJ2-1; maybe TRBD2 (6 bases). V was cut by 2 bases and J by 8 bases, with 13 bases left in between. The CDR3 loop spans 14 amino acids. In germline, CDR1 is MNHEY, CDR2 SVGAGI. CDR3 DNA sequence: TGTGCCAGCAGTTACGCCGGGGGTCCCTATGAGCAGTTCTTC. Residues: CASSYAGGPYEQFF.

V is TRBV30 and J is TRBJ2-1; 10 bases match TRBD2. In germline, CDR1 is GTSNPN, CDR2 SVGIG (reference sequence). V lost 2 bases and J lost 8; bases outside the gene matches: 9. The CDR3 spans 15 residues. For the CDR3, the DNA is TGTGCCTGGAGTACCCTGGGACTAGCGAGGGATGAGCAGTTCTTC. This gives the protein CAWSTLGLARDEQFF.

This clonotype was observed a few times. V is TRBV5-1 and J is TRBJ2-2; D is uncertain. Per the germline V gene, CDR1 is SGHRS and CDR2 is YFSETQ. The V and J ends lost 6 bases and 2 bases respectively, with 17 bases between them. This CDR3 spans 16 amino acids. CDR3: CASTNFGRTNTGELFF. In DNA form, the CDR3 reads TGCGCCAGCACCAACTTTGGACGAACCAACACCGGGGAGCTGTTTTTT. Drawing the rest from reference TRBV5-1 and TRBJ2-2, the complete variable domain is KAGVTQTPRYLIKTRGQQVTLSCSPISGHRSVSWYQQTPGQGLQFLFEYFSETQRNKGNFPGRFSGRQFSNSRSEMNVSTLELGDSALYLCASTNFGRTNTGELFFGEGSRLTVL.

This clonotype was observed many times. The V call is TRBV5-6, the J call TRBJ2-1; 12 nucleotides match TRBD2. Germline V gene lookup returns CDR1 SGHDT and CDR2 YYEEEE. The CDR3 has 18 residues. Unmatched junction bases numbered 8, after V lost 2 bases and J lost 2 bases. This CDR3 reads CASSFWTSGIRAYNEQFF. DNA for the CDR3: TGTGCCAGCAGCTTTTGGACTAGCGGGATCCGAGCCTACAATGAGCAGTTCTTC.

The chain combines TRBV9 with TRBJ2-3; weak D call: TRBD2 (5 bases). The CDR3 runs to 12 residues. Germline-derived CDR1 and CDR2 are SGDLS and YYNGEE. The germline V and J ends were trimmed by 0 bases and 6 bases, with 5 bases remaining between them. In DNA form, the CDR3 reads TGTGCCAGCAGCGTAGAGCGGGATACGCAGTATTTT. Amino acids: CASSVERDTQYF.

This clonotype was picked up one time. A far larger clone is one base from this, pointing to a likely read error. V gene TRBV28 combines with J gene TRBJ2-3; D may be TRBD1 (5 bases). The J call may be mistaken, given a closer DNA end match to TRBJ1-1. The CDR3 consists of 13 residues. Germline loops: CDR1 MDHEN, CDR2 SYDVKM. The CDR3 here is CTSIPRGGTEAFF. The CDR3 nucleotides read TGTACCAGCATCCCAAGGGGTGGGACTGAAGCTTTCTTT.

In its sample, this clonotype was seen a few times. In DNA, the CDR3 is TGCAGTGCTAGGGGGGGGGGATCTGGGGCCAACGTCCTGACTTTC. It specifies CSARGGGSGANVLTF. The J gene is TRBJ2-6, the V gene TRBV20-1; 7 positions match TRBD2. Per germline, CDR1 DFQATT and CDR2 SNEGSKA (reference sequence). The trim removed 3 bases at V and 1 base at J, leaving 3 bases unmatched. CDR3 length equals 15 residues.

The V call is TRBV2, the J call TRBJ2-7; no reliable D call. Germline CDR1 is SNHLY and CDR2 is FYNNEI. Trimming stripped 2 bases from V and 3 bases from J, with 23 bases between. The CDR3 is made up of 18 amino acids. The CDR3 loop reads CASSETFGQLTRHYEQYF. The CDR3 DNA sequence: TGTGCCAGCAGTGAAACATTCGGGCAGCTCACAAGACACTACGAGCAGTACTTC.

This clonotype showed up many times. This chain connects TRBV12-3 or TRBV12-4 to TRBJ2-5; the D is unclear. The CDR3 sequence is 12 residues long. V dropped 6 bases and J dropped 2 bases, with 7 bases sitting between them. The CDR3 sequence: CASSVKQETQYF. CDR3 sequence (DNA): TGTGCCAGCAGCGTCAAACAAGAGACCCAGTACTTC.

This clonotype was observed a few times. The chain has TRBV7-9 and TRBJ2-2; the D gene is possibly TRBD2 (5 bases). Germline-derived CDR1 and CDR2 are SEHNR and FQNEAQ (reference sequence). This CDR3 has 14 residues. V was pared by 1 base and J by 8 bases, with 11 bases between. The CDR3 sequence: CASSLVFGKGELFF. Here the CDR3 DNA reads TGTGCCAGCAGCTTAGTGTTCGGGAAGGGGGAGCTGTTTTTT. Full variable domain (remainder filled in from reference TRBV7-9 and TRBJ2-2): DTGVSQNPRHKITKRGQNVTFRCDPISEHNRLYWYRQTLGQGPEFLTYFQNEAQLEKSRLLSDRFSAERPKGSFSTLEIQRTEQGDSAMYLCASSLVFGKGELFFGEGSRLTVL.

This clonotype was seen a few times. The CDR3 DNA reads TGTGCCATCAGAACCGGGACAGGGGGCGAGACCCAGTACTTC. This gives the protein CAIRTGTGGETQYF. This chain connects TRBV10-3 to TRBJ2-5; 12 bases line up with TRBD1. Germline CDR1 and CDR2: ENHRY and SYGVKD. The CDR3 consists of 14 residues. V gave up 6 bases and J gave up 5 bases; unmatched junction bases: 4.

V usage is TRBV19 and J usage is TRBJ2-3; D gene ambiguous. V lost 3 bases and J 2 bases, leaving 9 bases between the germline ends. CDR1 and CDR2 from the germline V gene are LNHDA and SQIVND (reference sequence). CDR3 length equals 14 residues. CDR3 region: CASSIRTFTDTQYF. In DNA, the CDR3 is TGTGCCAGTAGTATTCGCACTTTCACAGATACGCAGTATTTT.

This clonotype showed up many times. The chain is built from TRBV30 and TRBJ1-2; 9 bases agree with TRBD1. The length of the CDR3 is 14 residues. Germline V CDR1 and CDR2: GTSNPN, SVGIG (reference sequence). The junction had 4 bases not matched to a gene; V was cut back by 2 bases and J by 3 bases. CDR3: CAWSITGGDYGYTF. CDR3 in DNA: TGTGCCTGGAGTATCACAGGGGGCGACTATGGCTACACCTTC.

In its sample, this clonotype was seen a few times. This rearrangement joins TRBV28 to TRBJ2-5; D is ambiguous. Trimming pared 7 bases from V and 2 bases from J, leaving 20 bases between. The CDR3 has 16 residues. The V gene's germline CDR1 is MDHEN and CDR2 SYDVKM. DNA for the CDR3: TGTGCCAGCAAATATTCAGTCGGCGGAGCTCAAGAGACCCAGTACTTC. Its protein is CASKYSVGGAQETQYF.

There are many counts of this clonotype. The J gene is TRBJ1-1, the V gene TRBV28, with TRBD1 matching 12 bases. The germline gives CDR1 MDHEN, CDR2 SYDVKM. V lost 3 bases and J lost 0; bases outside the gene matches: 5. There are 17 residues in the CDR3. The CDR3 coding sequence is TGTGCCAGCAGTTTGGGACAGGGGGCAGGGTTGAACACTGAAGCTTTCTTT. Translated, it gives CASSLGQGAGLNTEAFF.

At least ten counts were recorded for this clonotype. The gene calls are TRBV5-4 and TRBJ1-1; D remains unclear. Germline V CDR1 and CDR2: SGHNT, YYREEE (reference sequence). This CDR3 comprises 14 residues. Trimming shortened V by 0 bases and J by 5 bases, and 11 bases separated the two germline ends. The CDR3 nucleotides read TGTGCCAGCAGCTTGGATCGCCGGGGAACTGAAGCTTTCTTT. Translated: CASSLDRRGTEAFF.

This clonotype occurred a few times. J is TRBJ2-6 and V is TRBV3-1, with 8 bases identical to TRBD1. Germline-derived CDR1 and CDR2 are LGHDT and YNNKEL (reference sequence). With V trimmed by 3 bases and J by 4 bases, 8 bases remained unmatched. The CDR3 loop spans 17 amino acids. CDR3 sequence: CASSQGRGRGGANVLTF. In DNA, the CDR3 is TGTGCCAGCAGCCAGGGCAGGGGGCGCGGAGGGGCCAACGTCCTGACTTTC.

This clonotype was detected once. The CDR3 spells CASSESLLAGAIDTQYF. In nucleotides, the CDR3 is TGCGCCAGCAGTGAGTCGCTCCTAGCGGGAGCTATAGATACGCAGTATTTT. The chain employs TRBV10-2 and TRBJ2-7, with TRBD2 matching 10 bases. Matching the DNA end better, TRBJ2-3 makes the J call doubtful. The CDR3 extends over 17 amino acids. Looked up from germline, CDR1 is WSHSY and CDR2 is SAAADI.

To note about this clonotype: A read error likely explains this, since a far larger clone differs by one base. The chain uses TRBV7-2 and TRBJ2-5, with 7 bases aligning to TRBD1. V trimming: 5 bases; J trimming: 11 bases; junction bases outside the gene matches: 17. Germline CDR1 and CDR2: SGHTA and FQGNSA. This CDR3 has 15 residues. CDR3 bases: TGTGCCAGCAGCGCCCTACCGGACAGGCTCAATGAGCAGTACTTC. Residues: CASSALPDRLNEQYF.

This CDR3 reads CASSLLLAGGYNEQFF. For the CDR3, the DNA is TGTGCCAGCAGCTTATTACTAGCGGGAGGGTACAATGAGCAGTTCTTC. The V and J genes are TRBV7-3 and TRBJ2-1; 13 bases agree with TRBD2. CDR1 SGHTA and CDR2 FQGTGA come from the germline V gene. The CDR3 totals 16 residues. Unmatched junction bases numbered 2, after V lost 2 bases and J lost 4 bases. Together with reference TRBV7-3 and TRBJ2-1, the CDR3 gives the full variable domain: GAGVSQTPSNKVTEKGKYVELRCDPISGHTALYWYRQSLGQGPEFLIYFQGTGAADDSGLPNDRFFAVRPEGSVSTLKIQRTERGDSAVYLCASSLLLAGGYNEQFFGPGTRLTVL.

This clonotype was recorded a few times. This chain joins TRBV6-2 or TRBV6-3 and TRBJ2-1, with TRBD1 as a possible D gene (6 bases). CDR1 and CDR2 from the germline V gene are MNHEY and SVGEGT. Trimming took off 7 bases at V and 3 bases at J, with 10 bases between the two ends. The CDR3 sequence is 13 residues long. The CDR3 bases are TGTGCCAGCATGGGGGCCTACTACAATGAGCAGTTCTTC. This sequence encodes CASMGAYYNEQFF.

This clonotype showed up many times. The chain joins TRBV12-3 or TRBV12-4 to TRBJ2-1, with 12 positions matching TRBD2. The CDR3 spans 16 residues. Losses at the gene ends were 6 bases for V and 3 bases for J; bases not matched to a gene: 6. Written as DNA, the CDR3 is TGTGCCAGCAGACCGGGACTAGCGGGCATCTACAATGAGCAGTTCTTC. This codes for CASRPGLAGIYNEQFF.

This clonotype was picked up many times. The V and J genes are TRBV12-3 or TRBV12-4 and TRBJ2-3; 7 nucleotides line up with TRBD2. This CDR3 has 14 residues. After removal of 6 bases from V and 4 bases from J, the junction contained 7 bases not matched to a gene. The DNA for the CDR3 is TGTGCCAGCAGCCCCGGACTAGGAGCAGATACGCAGTATTTT. It encodes CASSPGLGADTQYF.

This clonotype came up a few times. The V and J genes are TRBV12-3 or TRBV12-4 and TRBJ2-6, with no clear D. The CDR3 sequence is 14 residues long. V lost 6 bases, J lost 0 bases, and 6 bases lay in between. The CDR3 is CASRKISGANVLTF. As DNA, the CDR3 is TGTGCCAGCAGGAAAATCTCTGGGGCCAACGTCCTGACTTTC.

The chain couples TRBV10-3 to TRBJ2-6, with D possibly matching TRBD2 (6 bases). Germline CDR1 and CDR2: ENHRY and SYGVKD. The V and J ends lost 8 bases and 0 bases respectively, with 14 bases between them. There are 16 residues in the CDR3. The DNA for the CDR3 is TGTGCCATCGGGGGGACCCAGAGCTCTGGGGCCAACGTCCTGACTTTC. As protein: CAIGGTQSSGANVLTF.